One sample yielded the 29 T cell receptor beta chains listed below, sequenced in a study of human T cells and chemical hapten exposure. Specified time point: pre-sensitization, week 0. Regarding treatment: therapeutic diphenylcyclopropenone sensitization with weekly scalp DPC. TCRdb reanalysed the RACE reads using MiXCR and keeps one entry per CDR3 protein. The table records approximately 52,000 distinct CDR3 sequences, 9.4% of them present only once. The input for sequencing was whole blood, taken in connection with sensitization to the hapten diphenylcyclopropenone (DPC). The source of these receptors is a woman aged 40 to 49 with alopecia areata. Some clones in this sample may be carry-over from other donors' samples.

This clonotype was observed at least ten times. The V call is TRBV5-4, the J call TRBJ1-1, with 9 bases matching TRBD1. The germline gives CDR1 SGHNT, CDR2 YYREEE (reference sequence). This CDR3 region has 16 residues. Unmatched junction bases numbered 14, after V lost 6 bases and J lost 5 bases. The CDR3 protein is CASTPGQGLKRTEAFF. The CDR3 DNA is TGTGCCAGCACCCCGGGACAGGGTCTAAAAAGGACTGAAGCTTTCTTT. The variable domain in full, completed from reference TRBV5-4 and TRBJ1-1, reads ETGVTQSPTHLIKTRGQQVTLRCSSQSGHNTVSWYQQALGQGPQFIFQYYREEENGRGNFPPRFSGLQFPNYSSELNVNALELDDSALYLCASTPGQGLKRTEAFFGQGTRLTVV.

Notes on this clonotype: This could be a read error, since a much larger clone is one nucleotide away. The rearrangement links TRBV1 to TRBJ1-5; the table's D gene call, TRBD1, was not cross checked with the DNA. TRBV1 is termed a pseudogene. The CDR3 covers 17 residues. Here the CDR3 reads CTSSRQGSTYSSQPQHF. The CDR3 DNA sequence: TGCACCAGCAGCCGACAGGGGAGTACGTATAGCAGTCAGCCCCAGCATTTT.

V usage is TRBV7-9 and J usage is TRBJ2-3, with 11 bases identical to TRBD2. V trimming: 5 bases; J trimming: 5 bases; junction bases outside the gene matches: 6. The germline gives CDR1 SEHNR, CDR2 FQNEAQ (reference sequence). The CDR3 consists of 15 residues. CDR3 DNA sequence: TGTGCCAGCAGCGGGGGACTAGCGGCTCAAGATACGCAGTATTTT. Its protein product is CASSGGLAAQDTQYF.

This clonotype appeared many times. The chain joins TRBV6-6 to TRBJ1-1; D ambiguous. The V gene lost 2 bases and the J gene lost 0 bases, with 16 bases spanning the gap. This CDR3 is 17 amino acids long. The germline V gene has CDR1 MNHNY and CDR2 SVGAGI (reference sequence). CDR3: CASSYIDFGDLNTEAFF. The CDR3 coding sequence is TGTGCCAGCAGTTACATTGATTTCGGAGACCTGAACACTGAAGCTTTCTTT.

The gene calls are TRBV29-1 and TRBJ2-7, with TRBD2 matching 7 bases. The V gene's germline CDR1 is SQVTM and CDR2 ANQGSEA. V gave up 5 bases and J gave up 2 bases; unmatched junction bases: 6. CDR3 length: 13 residues. CDR3 sequence reads: CSVSGTTAYEQYF. The CDR3 region has the DNA TGCAGCGTTTCCGGGACTACGGCCTACGAGCAGTACTTC.

The CDR3: CASSLNRLQETQYF. DNA of the CDR3: TGTGCCAGCAGTTTAAACCGACTCCAAGAGACCCAGTACTTC. This sequence joins TRBV27 and TRBJ2-5; no firm D call. CDR1 and CDR2 (germline): MNHEY, SMNVEV (reference sequence). Trimming stripped 2 bases from V and 1 base from J, with 8 bases between. CDR3 size: 14 residues.

This clonotype was seen many times. The gene calls are TRBV6-5 and TRBJ2-3; D perhaps matches TRBD1 (5 bases). Germline loops: CDR1 MNHEY, CDR2 SVGAGI. The V gene lost 5 bases and the J gene lost 8 bases, with 17 bases spanning the gap. This CDR3 contains 14 residues. This chain's CDR3 is CASSTSPARGTQYF. The DNA for the CDR3 is TGTGCCAGCAGTACCTCGCCAGCTAGGGGTACGCAGTATTTT.

This rearrangement joins TRBV9 to TRBJ1-1; D might be TRBD1 (5 bases). Trimming shortened V by 5 bases and J by 1 base, and 12 bases separated the two germline ends. The length of the CDR3 is 14 residues. CDR1 SGDLS and CDR2 YYNGEE come from the germline V gene. The CDR3 is CASSRDPGNTEAFF. Here the CDR3 DNA reads TGTGCCAGCAGTCGGGACCCTGGGAACACTGAAGCTTTCTTT.

This clonotype was recorded a few times. The chain links TRBV28 to TRBJ2-5; D is ambiguous. The germline gives CDR1 MDHEN, CDR2 SYDVKM. The CDR3 totals 13 residues. Trimming removed 6 bases at V and 5 bases at J, with 13 bases between. CDR3 nucleotides: TGTGCCAGCAGATCGAACCTCCAGGAGACCCAGTACTTC. It is translated as CASRSNLQETQYF.

This clonotype has at least ten counts. The chain links TRBV6-5 to TRBJ1-2; 9 bases map to TRBD1. The V gene's germline CDR1 is MNHEY and CDR2 SVGAGI. The CDR3 loop spans 15 amino acids. V was pared by 5 bases and J by 0 bases, with 4 bases of the junction left unmatched. CDR3 sequence: CASSPRQGANYGYTF. The CDR3, as DNA: TGTGCCAGCAGTCCCAGACAGGGGGCTAACTATGGCTACACCTTC.

This chain links TRBV9 with TRBJ1-5; maybe TRBD1 (6 bases). Trimming stripped 1 base from V and 7 bases from J, with 12 bases between. The germline V gene has CDR1 SGDLS and CDR2 YYNGEE. The CDR3 extends over 14 amino acids. The CDR3 reads CASSVRGGGQPQHF. For the CDR3, the DNA is TGTGCCAGCAGCGTAAGGGGGGGAGGACAGCCCCAGCATTTT.

This clonotype was seen at least ten times. The chain combines TRBV27 with TRBJ1-2; TRBD1 is a possible D gene (5 bases). The germline gives CDR1 MNHEY, CDR2 SMNVEV (reference sequence). With 5 bases removed from V and 0 bases from J, the gap between germline ends came to 13 bases. The CDR3 extends over 15 amino acids. DNA for the CDR3: TGTGCCAGCAGTCACGGGACGGACGCTAACTATGGCTACACCTTC. It encodes CASSHGTDANYGYTF.

This clonotype was seen more than once but under ten times. The chain is built from TRBV24-1 and TRBJ1-2; no firm D call. Germline assignment: CDR1 KGHDR and CDR2 SFDVKD. The V gene lost 12 bases and the J gene lost 5 bases, with 21 bases spanning the gap. The CDR3 is made up of 14 amino acids. This chain's CDR3 is CAQDRAKNPYGYTF. The CDR3 DNA is TGTGCCCAAGACCGGGCCAAGAACCCATATGGCTACACCTTC.

As for this clonotype: One base away lies a much larger clone, so this may be a sequencing read error. The chain couples TRBV7-3 to TRBJ2-1; D unclear. There are 13 residues in the CDR3. Deletions cut 0 bases from V and 7 bases from J, with 7 bases between. Germline loops: CDR1 SGHTA, CDR2 FQGTGA. The chain's CDR3 is CASSLTKENEQFF. In DNA form, the CDR3 reads TGTGCCAGCAGCTTAACAAAGGAAAATGAGCAGTTCTTC.

This clonotype was detected ten times or more. The gene calls are TRBV7-3 and TRBJ1-1, with D unresolved. V was cut by 2 bases and J by 5 bases, with 18 bases left in between. Germline CDR1 and CDR2: SGHTA and FQGTGA. The CDR3 length is 16 residues. CDR3 sequence reads: CASSLGNRGRETEAFF. The CDR3 region has the DNA TGTGCCAGCAGCTTAGGTAATCGGGGAAGGGAGACTGAAGCTTTCTTT. The full variable domain, completed using reference TRBV7-3 and TRBJ1-1, is GAGVSQTPSNKVTEKGKYVELRCDPISGHTALYWYRQSLGQGPEFLIYFQGTGAADDSGLPNDRFFAVRPEGSVSTLKIQRTERGDSAVYLCASSLGNRGRETEAFFGQGTRLTVV.

This clonotype was seen at least ten times. The CDR3 DNA sequence: TGCAGTGCGGCTCCGACTAACACAGATACGCAGTATTTT. It translates to CSAAPTNTDTQYF. The V gene is TRBV20-1, the J gene TRBJ2-3; perhaps TRBD2 as D (5 bases). Trimming pared 6 bases from V and 2 bases from J, leaving 12 bases between. The CDR3 loop spans 13 amino acids. Germline values: CDR1 DFQATT, CDR2 SNEGSKA (reference sequence).

The J gene is TRBJ2-5, the V gene TRBV11-3; D might be TRBD2 (5 bases). This CDR3 is built from 15 residues. Between the trimmed V and J ends, which lost 4 bases and 5 bases, there was a span of 17 bases. Germline values: CDR1 SGHNT, CDR2 YENEEA. CDR3 in DNA: TGTGCCAGCAGCTCCACCGGGCTAGCTTCGGAGACCCAGTACTTC. It is translated as CASSSTGLASETQYF.

The V and J genes are TRBV6-1 and TRBJ1-4; D gene uncertain. V lost 10 bases, J lost 0 bases, and 9 bases lay in between. From germline, CDR1 is MNHNS and CDR2 SASEGT. The CDR3 spans 13 residues. Here the CDR3 DNA reads TGTGCCATCTCCAACCCAACTAATGAAAAACTGTTTTTT. Residues: CAISNPTNEKLFF.

Ten or more counts support this clonotype. V and J are TRBV20-1 and TRBJ1-2; 9 bases are a match to TRBD1. V gave up 5 bases and J gave up 8 bases; unmatched junction bases: 12. CDR1 is DFQATT, CDR2 SNEGSKA, per germline (reference sequence). CDR3 size: 14 residues. The CDR3 region is CSAPEGGTGRGYTF. CDR3 in DNA: TGCAGTGCTCCCGAAGGCGGGACAGGGAGAGGCTACACCTTC.

This clonotype was seen many times. The chain uses TRBV10-3 and TRBJ2-7; D is unresolved. V lost 3 bases and J 6 bases, leaving 12 bases between the germline ends. The CDR3 spans 13 residues. The germline CDR1 and CDR2 sequences are ENHRY and SYGVKD. The CDR3: CAISEDPASEQYF. The DNA of the CDR3 is TGTGCCATCAGTGAAGATCCAGCAAGCGAGCAGTACTTC.

As regards this clonotype: A read error may be the cause here, since a much bigger clone is one base away. The CDR3 bases are TGTGCCAGCCAGGCGGGGCAGGGCCTCTCCAATGAGCAGTTCTTC. Translated: CASQAGQGLSNEQFF. The J gene is TRBJ2-1, the V gene TRBV2; tentatively, D is TRBD2 (6 bases). Trimming pared 8 bases from V and 6 bases from J, leaving 20 bases between. Germline V gene sequence: CDR1 SNHLY, CDR2 FYNNEI. This CDR3 has 15 amino acids.

This clonotype was seen at least ten times. The rearrangement links TRBV21-1 to TRBJ2-7; the D call TRBD1 from the table was never checked on the DNA. TRBV21-1 is labeled a pseudogene. This CDR3 has 15 amino acids. The CDR3 protein is CASSKERLRGYEQYF. The CDR3 DNA follows: TGTGCCAGCAGCAAAGAAAGATTGAGGGGTTACGAGCAGTACTTC.

This clonotype was counted ten times or more. The chain has TRBV9 and TRBJ1-5; D unresolved. The CDR3 consists of 15 residues. V gave up 0 bases and J gave up 1 base, with 8 bases separating them. Germline CDR1 reads SGDLS; CDR2 reads YYNGEE. In nucleotides, the CDR3 is TGTGCCAGCAGCGTAGCCGGAGGGAGCAATCAGCCCCAGCATTTT. Amino acids: CASSVAGGSNQPQHF.

This chain joins TRBV20-1 and TRBJ1-2; D is undetermined. The CDR3 contains 13 residues. The ends were cut back, 3 bases at V and 5 bases at J, with 13 bases in the middle. CDR1 and CDR2 from the germline V gene are DFQATT and SNEGSKA (reference sequence). The CDR3 loop reads CSASPPASYGYTF. DNA of the CDR3: TGCAGTGCTAGCCCCCCGGCCTCTTATGGCTACACCTTC.

V is TRBV20-1 and J is TRBJ2-3; D tentatively reads TRBD1 or TRBD2 (5 bases each). From germline, CDR1 is DFQATT and CDR2 SNEGSKA (reference sequence). This CDR3 spans 17 amino acids. Deletions cut 0 bases from V and 3 bases from J, with 19 bases between. The CDR3 loop is CSARDIGTPQLTDTQYF. In DNA form, the CDR3 reads TGCAGTGCTAGAGATATAGGGACCCCTCAATTGACAGATACGCAGTATTTT.

This clonotype appeared once. A read error may explain this, as a much larger clone is one base away. The chain employs TRBV24-1 and TRBJ2-1; possible D gene TRBD1, 6 bases. This CDR3 comprises 15 residues. Germline V gene lookup returns CDR1 KGHDR and CDR2 SFDVKD. V was clipped by 7 bases and J by 2 bases, with 14 bases between them. CDR3 bases: TGTGCCACCAGCCCGGTTGGGGGCGCCTACAATGAGCAGTTCTTC. It specifies CATSPVGGAYNEQFF.

The rearrangement links TRBV11-3 to TRBJ2-2; D is perhaps TRBD1 (6 bases). Germline assignment: CDR1 SGHNT and CDR2 YENEEA. V was pared by 3 bases and J by 6 bases, with 17 bases between. The CDR3 runs to 16 residues. The CDR3 DNA reads as TGTGCCAGCAGCTTCGAAGGACAGCTTGGATCCGGGGAGCTGTTTTTT. It codes for CASSFEGQLGSGELFF.

This clonotype was counted at least ten times. The rearrangement links TRBV15 to TRBJ2-7, with 9 bases that match TRBD1. Trimming took 5 bases from V and 3 from J; bases not matched to a gene: 5. Per germline, CDR1 LNHNV and CDR2 YYDKDF (reference sequence). The CDR3 is made up of 14 amino acids. The CDR3 loop reads CATSGDRGVYEQYF. The CDR3 nucleotides read TGTGCCACCAGCGGCGACAGGGGGGTCTACGAGCAGTACTTC.

This clonotype occurred many times. V is TRBV19 and J is TRBJ2-2; D tentatively reads TRBD1 or TRBD2 (5 bases each). Germline V CDR1 and CDR2: LNHDA, SQIVND (reference sequence). Trimming removed 9 bases from V and 2 bases from J, with 13 bases in between. The CDR3 length is 14 residues. CDR3 DNA: TGTGCCAGCACTGGGGGTGTCAACACCGGGGAGCTGTTTTTT. Translating it yields CASTGGVNTGELFF. Variable domain in full (rest from reference TRBV19 and TRBJ2-2): DGGITQSPKYLFRKEGQNVTLSCEQNLNHDAMYWYRQDPGQGLRLIYYSQIVNDFQKGDIAEGYSVSREKKESFPLTVTSAQKNPTAFYLCASTGGVNTGELFFGEGSRLTVL.